A selection of T cell receptor beta chains follows, all from one sample in a study of blood T cell repertoires in COVID-19. Repertoires were generated with immunoSEQ multiplex PCR, while TCRdb's copy carries only in-frame clones and drops some. Seen here are approximately 130,000 clones, roughly 79% observed once, and the top ten hold under 14%. Material: peripheral blood. The receptors originated from a human donor in a cohort sampled during active COVID-19. The CDR3 runs from the conserved cysteine through the conserved F or W. The order of the fields is CDR3 protein, CDR3 DNA, J gene, V gene, D gene, clone size. The D gene is left open where the match is weak. Clone size is not always given. Where it is, it says once, few, many or a class for expanded clones.

CASRLGGRYNSPLHF | TGTGCCAGTAGGCTCGGGGGTCGATATAATTCACCCCTCCACTTT | TRBJ1-6 | TRBV19 | NA | NA
CASSLFGQGGVYEQYF | TGTGCCAGCAGTTTATTCGGGCAGGGCGGTGTATACGAGCAGTACTTC | TRBJ2-7 | TRBV28 | NA | NA
CASSLTGTSGASYEQYF | TGTGCCAGCAGTTTAACTGGGACTAGCGGGGCCTCCTACGAGCAGTACTTC | TRBJ2-7 | TRBV28 | TRBD2 | NA
CASSTLGQGYNYGYTF | TGTGCCAGCAGTACCCTCGGTCAGGGGTATAACTATGGCTACACCTTC | TRBJ1-2 | TRBV28 | NA | once
CASSLRGGGLVETQYF | TGTGCCAGCAGTCTGAGGGGCGGGGGGCTGGTAGAGACCCAGTACTTC | TRBJ2-5 | TRBV28 | TRBD2 | NA
CASSSHRVSDNEQFF | TGTGCCAGCAGTTCACACAGGGTTTCGGACAATGAGCAGTTCTTC | TRBJ2-1 | TRBV27 | NA | few
CASSSTGKTEAFF | TGTGCCAGCTCATCGACAGGGAAAACTGAAGCTTTCTTT | TRBJ1-1 | TRBV18 | TRBD1 | NA
CASSYSAQETQYF | TGTGCCAGCAGTTACTCGGCCCAAGAGACCCAGTACTTC | TRBJ2-5 | TRBV6-2/TRBV6-3 | NA | NA
CASSDPRGSYGETQYF | TGTGCCAGCAGTGACCCCAGGGGGAGCTACGGAGAGACCCAGTACTTC | TRBJ2-5 | TRBV2 | TRBD1 | once
CASSLAGTDTQYF | TGTGCCAGCAGCCTAGCGGGGACAGATACGCAGTATTTT | TRBJ2-3 | TRBV5-5 | TRBD2 | NA
CASSPFMERDRVGTEAFF | TGTGCCAGCTCACCCTTTATGGAACGGGACAGGGTTGGTACTGAAGCTTTCTTT | TRBJ1-1 | TRBV18 | TRBD1 | NA
CASSHGSLAGGPSDEQFF | TGCGCCAGCAGCCATGGATCACTAGCGGGGGGGCCGTCCGATGAGCAGTTCTTC | TRBJ2-1 | TRBV4-1 | TRBD2 | NA
CASSPVNRDTIYF | TGTGCCAGCTCACCGGTTAACAGAGATACCATATATTTT | TRBJ1-3 | TRBV18 | NA | few
CASSGNRGNTDTIYF | TGTGCCAGCAGCGGGAACAGGGGGAATACAGACACCATATATTTT | TRBJ1-3 | TRBV7-9 | TRBD1 | NA
CAWSGGSDSPLHF | TGTGCCTGGTCAGGGGGAAGCGATTCACCCCTCCACTTT | TRBJ1-6 | TRBV30 | TRBD1 | NA
CASSYHSDTQYF | TGTGCCAGCAGTTATCACTCAGATACGCAGTATTTT | TRBJ2-3 | TRBV7-9 | NA | NA
CASSLGDRGRVNEQYF | TGTGCCAGCAGCTTAGGAGACAGGGGGCGGGTAAACGAGCAGTACTTC | TRBJ2-7 | TRBV7-2 | TRBD1 | NA
CASTERQGDEAFF | TGTGCCAGCACCGAAAGACAGGGGGATGAAGCTTTCTTT | TRBJ1-1 | TRBV19 | TRBD1 | once
CASSLLQGDSPLHF | TGTGCCAGCAGCTTGTTGCAGGGGGATTCACCCCTCCACTTT | TRBJ1-6 | TRBV5-4 | TRBD1 | NA
CASKDRGRYGYTF | TGTGCCAGCAAAGACAGGGGTCGCTATGGCTACACCTTC | TRBJ1-2 | TRBV6-6 | TRBD1 | NA
CASSPRGLMNTEAFF | TGCGCCAGCAGCCCCCGGGGTCTTATGAACACTGAAGCTTTCTTT | TRBJ1-1 | TRBV5-1 | NA | NA
CASSPRRGADEQYF | TGTGCCAGCAGCCCTAGGCGGGGGGCTGACGAGCAGTACTTC | TRBJ2-7 | TRBV7-8 | TRBD2 | NA
CASSSNRGRGTEAFF | TGTGCCAGCAGTTCCAACAGGGGGCGCGGCACTGAAGCTTTCTTT | TRBJ1-1 | TRBV6-5 | TRBD1 | few
CASSLTGNYGYTF | TGTGCCAGCAGTCTAACAGGGAACTATGGCTACACCTTC | TRBJ1-2 | TRBV28 | NA | NA
CAISEPSRTGVQTQYF | TGTGCCATCAGTGAGCCCTCCCGGACAGGGGTACAGACCCAGTACTTC | TRBJ2-5 | TRBV10-3 | TRBD1 | few
CSVLTSGGLTETQYF | TGCAGCGTGCTGACTAGCGGGGGTCTTACAGAGACCCAGTACTTC | TRBJ2-5 | TRBV29-1 | TRBD2 | once
CASSWTSGIEGTQYF | TGTGCCAGCAGTTGGACTAGCGGGATTGAGGGTACGCAGTATTTT | TRBJ2-3 | TRBV28 | TRBD2 | NA
CASSTGQGLREQYF | TGTGCCAGTAGTACTGGACAGGGTTTAAGGGAGCAGTACTTC | TRBJ2-7 | TRBV19 | TRBD1 | NA
CAWDGTPDLPSGNTIYF | TGTGCCTGGGACGGGACTCCCGATCTGCCATCTGGAAACACCATATATTTT | TRBJ1-3 | TRBV30 | NA | NA
CASSPGQDYEQYF | TGTGCCAGCTCACCCGGACAGGACTACGAGCAGTACTTC | TRBJ2-7 | TRBV18 | TRBD1 | NA
CASSTPRLAGGYNEQFF | TGTGCCAGCAGTACCCCCCGACTAGCGGGGGGATACAATGAGCAGTTCTTC | TRBJ2-1 | TRBV25-1 | TRBD2 | NA
CSPFQPQHF | TGCAGTCCGTTTCAGCCCCAGCATTTT | TRBJ1-5 | TRBV20-1 | NA | NA
CASSLIPGSFYEQYF | TGTGCCAGCAGCTTAATTCCAGGATCCTTCTACGAGCAGTACTTC | TRBJ2-7 | TRBV7-2 | NA | NA
CASLLEGSSGANVLTF | TGTGCCAGCCTCCTCGAAGGGAGCTCTGGGGCCAACGTCCTGACTTTC | TRBJ2-6 | TRBV25-1 | NA | NA
CAIGSGMNTEAFF | TGTGCCATAGGGAGTGGAATGAACACTGAAGCTTTCTTT | TRBJ1-1 | TRBV2 | NA | once
CASSYSGGHSPLHF | TGTGCCAGCAGTTATAGTGGGGGCCATTCACCCCTCCACTTT | TRBJ1-6 | TRBV6-5 | NA | NA
CASIRQGAYNEQFF | TGTGCCAGCATCCGACAGGGGGCCTACAATGAGCAGTTCTTC | TRBJ2-1 | TRBV28 | TRBD1 | NA
CASSQAQGASGNTIYF | TGCGCCAGCAGCCAAGCACAGGGGGCTTCTGGAAACACCATATATTTT | TRBJ1-3 | TRBV4-1 | TRBD1 | NA
CASSPGLAGGLRETQYF | TGTGCCAGCAGCCCGGGACTAGCGGGGGGCCTAAGGGAGACCCAGTACTTC | TRBJ2-5 | TRBV4-2 | TRBD2 | NA
CASSYFPTAPGGYTF | TGTGCCAGCAGTTACTTCCCGACAGCGCCTGGTGGCTACACCTTC | TRBJ1-2 | TRBV6-5 | NA | NA
CASSFGIQETQYF | TGTGCCAGCAGCTTCGGGATTCAAGAGACCCAGTACTTC | TRBJ2-5 | TRBV3-1/TRBV3-2 | NA | once
CASSSPLAGAYNEQFF | TGTGCCAGCAGCTCCCCACTAGCGGGGGCCTACAATGAGCAGTTCTTC | TRBJ2-1 | TRBV11-1 | TRBD2 | NA
CASSLAGRRSQETQYF | TGCGCCAGCAGCTTGGCCGGTCGACGGAGCCAAGAGACCCAGTACTTC | TRBJ2-5 | TRBV5-1 | NA | NA
CASSISGTDTQYF | TGTGCCAGTAGTATTTCGGGAACAGATACGCAGTATTTT | TRBJ2-3 | TRBV19 | NA | NA
CASSYLAGNEQFF | TGTGCCAGCAGTTACTTAGCGGGGAATGAGCAGTTCTTC | TRBJ2-1 | TRBV6-5 | TRBD2 | NA
CASSRDSRDEQYF | TGTGCCAGCAGCCGGGACTCCCGCGACGAGCAGTACTTC | TRBJ2-7 | TRBV3-1/TRBV3-2 | NA | NA